The sequence of this TCR beta chain was determined in a study of cytomegalovirus exposure and HLA in healthy donors. Study-wide results and limits: Later analysis identified a missense DCLRE1C variant that was linked to TCR beta V- and J-gene trimming. Later analysis found that TCR beta chains associated with HLA were more clonally expanded than other, equally common chains. Most of the TCR beta V segments (in an earlier analysis) were productive either about 90% or about 30% of the time.

PCR involved 60 Vbeta and 13 Jbeta primers. Original processing methods: It was a later analysis that counted 83 million or so unique TCR beta chains, of which around 11 million were shared. The repertoire was sequenced with immunoSEQ multiplex PCR; TCRdb's copy has only in-frame clones and lacks some. V, J and clone size derive from that table, while D and trimming were established from the DNA sequence. The table lists 200,000 to 250,000 clones, 80% to 85% of them singletons. The germline CDR1 and CDR2 sequences are SGHTA and FQGNSA. V lost 5 bases and J lost 2, with 16 bases in between. The CDR3 extends over 15 amino acids. This clone was detected only once. Its antigen is currently unknown.

Sequencing used PBMCs. The TCR originated in a middle-aged woman in good health and CMV-seronegative. The chain carries TRBV7-2 and TRBJ2-7, with D possibly being TRBD2 (6 bases). The CDR3 here is CASSPTAAGTYEQYF. CDR3 DNA: TGTGCCAGCAGCCCCACGGCGGCGGGAACCTACGAGCAGTACTTC.